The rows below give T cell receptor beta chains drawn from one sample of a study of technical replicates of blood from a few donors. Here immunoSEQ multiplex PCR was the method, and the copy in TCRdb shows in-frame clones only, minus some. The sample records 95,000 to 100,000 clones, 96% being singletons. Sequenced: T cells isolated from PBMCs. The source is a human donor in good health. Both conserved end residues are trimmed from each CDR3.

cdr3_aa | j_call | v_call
ASSAAGDRFFSGANVLT | TRBJ2-6 | TRBV10-1
ASKEGVYRGLAGGDRADTQY | TRBJ2-3 | TRBV27
ASSRANFLGGKAF | TRBJ1-1 | TRBV4-1
ASTHLAGETQY | TRBJ2-5 | TRBV6-5
ASSYSSGSGEKLF | TRBJ1-4 | TRBV6-6
ASSVGLAGASEQF | TRBJ2-1 | TRBV9
ASSVATGLTSGGDTQY | TRBJ2-3 | TRBV9
ASSQGEGGGTEAF | TRBJ1-1 | TRBV4-1
ASSLAGTDTQY | TRBJ2-3 | TRBV5-6
ASSTTSNEQY | TRBJ2-7 | TRBV11-2
ASSSARTGSRTEAF | TRBJ1-1 | TRBV11-3
ASRGRFRGNQPQH | TRBJ1-5 | TRBV2
ASSSQGGSYNEQF | TRBJ2-1 | TRBV5-1
ASRRGSTNTDTQY | TRBJ2-3 | TRBV19
ASSLSRHKDGYT | TRBJ1-2 | TRBV13
ASSVSGSNYGYT | TRBJ1-2 | TRBV9
ASSVTGVGTGELF | TRBJ2-2 | TRBV9
ASSLFRGRSTEAF | TRBJ1-1 | TRBV27
ASSLGTSGALEQF | TRBJ2-1 | TRBV27
ASTPILAGGGEQF | TRBJ2-1 | TRBV27
ASSIPGNEQF | TRBJ2-1 | TRBV19
ASRSAGDGGEQY | TRBJ2-7 | TRBV18
ASSEKNRDTGELF | TRBJ2-2 | TRBV25-1
ASSLEIGGPGMNTEAF | TRBJ1-1 | TRBV7-6
AWAETGSPETQY | TRBJ2-5 | TRBV30
ASSRDSRENYGYT | TRBJ1-2 | TRBV11-2
ASTSRLNNEQF | TRBJ2-1 | TRBV27
ASSDTSYEQY | TRBJ2-7 | TRBV27
ASSPGIRQGGAF | TRBJ1-1 | TRBV11-2
ASSERGFSYNEQF | TRBJ2-1 | TRBV2
ATPGTSGNNEQF | TRBJ2-1 | TRBV2
ASSFSGSLRNEQF | TRBJ2-1 | TRBV7-9
ASKVLAGASNTGELF | TRBJ2-2 | TRBV7-9
ASSLDVLGGALGEKLF | TRBJ1-4 | TRBV28
ASSPQGPLDEQF | TRBJ2-1 | TRBV5-1
ASSPDSGQGAYGYT | TRBJ1-2 | TRBV19
ASSGPGTPSRIYEQY | TRBJ2-7 | TRBV6-4
ASSIVPSGASTDTQY | TRBJ2-3 | TRBV19
ASSQGGYEQY | TRBJ2-7 | TRBV9
AIAPVGSGTTDTQY | TRBJ2-3 | TRBV10-3